The entry below describes one TCR beta chain. Its target antigen remains unknown. No much larger clone exists at a distance of one base, and base qualities are not known. Measured from the cysteine to the phenylalanine, the CDR3 is 15 residues long. The read is trimmed to its CDR3 DNA, 45 bases read in frame from base 1. The V and J ends are trimmed by 0 bases and 8 bases, leaving 16 bases between them. The germline V gene encodes CDR1 MGHRA and CDR2 YSYEKL. Patients with autoimmune disease history or receiving systemic immunosuppression were excluded from the trial. In every dose cohort, peripheral blood was drawn for TCR sequencing at baseline, cycle 4 day 1, and cycle 7 day 1. Samples came from an open-label, multicenter, first-in-human phase I dose-escalation trial of ivuxolimab. The trial enrolled adults with locally advanced or metastatic head and neck squamous cell, hepatocellular, melanoma or renal cell carcinoma. Before TCR sequencing, CD4+ and CD8+ T cells were separately sorted from peripheral blood.

This sample was taken from a study of OX40 agonist ivuxolimab in advanced cancers. Notes on the research overall: Ivuxolimab was an agonistic, fully human IgG2 monoclonal antibody directed against OX40 (CD134), a costimulatory receptor. Intravenous ivuxolimab was administered to patients every 2 weeks at six dose levels: 0.01, 0.1, 0.3, 1.5, 3 and 10 mg/kg. Of the roughly 52 dose-escalation patients, hepatocellular carcinoma was present in approximately 20, melanoma in around 15, renal cell carcinoma in 9 and head and neck cancer in 9. A male proportion of under 85% and a mean age of about 60 years, ranging from about 23 to 90, were recorded for the dose-escalation cohort. Prior anti-PD-1, anti-PD-L1 or anti-CTLA-4 therapy was permitted, and 40% to 50% of dose-escalation patients had received checkpoint inhibitors. Partial responses occurred in three dose-escalation patients: two with cutaneous melanoma and one with hepatocellular carcinoma. Peripheral TCRbeta sequencing was intended to test whether TCR sequence diversity was altered and clonal T-cell expansion was caused by ivuxolimab. The paper describes the monotherapy dose-escalation part (N ≈ 49 patients) of the phase I trial of ivuxolimab. Broader findings and caveats from the paper: The antigen specificity of the clonally expanded peripheral T cells was not determined. Low levels of normalized T-cell clonal expansion were also seen in some patients who did not respond. Partial responders in the 0.1-3.0 mg/kg groups had among the lowest normalized peripheral clonal expansion, especially among CD8+ T cells. On average, CD8+ T cells showed more expanded clones than CD4+ T cells after ivuxolimab. At doses of 0.1 to 3.0 mg/kg, clonal expansion of both CD4+ and CD8+ blood T cells was observed from baseline to week 6.

For sequencing of the TCRbeta CDR3 region, genomic DNA was extracted from the sorted cells. The immunoSEQ Assay was used to sequence the TCRbeta CDR3 regions. TCRdb holds this immuneACCESS table with in-frame rearrangements only. Some clones are missing; in checked studies, unresolved V genes explain under half, and the rest has no known cause. The sample has about 77,000 clones on record, about 90% of them singletons. The ten top clones hold less than 3% of the sample. The sequences come from CD4+ or CD8+ T cells sorted from blood, collected in a trial of the OX40 agonist ivuxolimab. This clonotype was sampled from an adult with an advanced solid tumor such as melanoma, head and neck, liver or kidney cancer. The sequence is built from TRBV4-1 and TRBJ1-2; no confident D gene assignment can be made. The bases read TGCGCCAGCAGCCAAGATTGGGCGGACTTCGGGGGCTACACCTTC. Its protein is CASSQDWADFGGYTF.